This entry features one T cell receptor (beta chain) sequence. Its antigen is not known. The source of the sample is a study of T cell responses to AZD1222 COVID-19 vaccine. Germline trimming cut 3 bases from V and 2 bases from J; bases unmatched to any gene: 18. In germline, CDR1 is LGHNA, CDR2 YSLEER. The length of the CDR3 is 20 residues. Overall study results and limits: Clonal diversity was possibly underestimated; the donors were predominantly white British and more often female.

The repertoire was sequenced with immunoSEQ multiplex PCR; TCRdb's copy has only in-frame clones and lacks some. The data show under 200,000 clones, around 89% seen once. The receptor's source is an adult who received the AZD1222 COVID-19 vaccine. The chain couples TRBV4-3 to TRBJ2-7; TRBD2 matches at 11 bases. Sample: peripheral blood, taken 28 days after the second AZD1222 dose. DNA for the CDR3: TGCGCCAGCAGCCAGGGTCCCACTAGCGGGAGAGGGGGAGTAGCCTACGAGCAGTACTTC. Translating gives CASSQGPTSGRGGVAYEQYF.